This TCR beta chain appears in the sequencing data of a study of vaccination and CD4 T cells after COVID-19. Looking at the study overall: The authors sampled three convalescent patients on day 14 and on days 161 to 241 post-vaccination. Overlapping SARS-CoV-2, HCoV-NL63, HCoV-OC43 and HCoV-229E spike peptides were used to stimulate cells.

As for time point: late sampling 161 to 241 days after vaccination in a few convalescent patients. Regarding treatment: roughly 11-day PBMC culture with coronavirus spike peptide pools or control peptides (ViraFEST assay). This clonotype has more than one count but fewer than ten. The antigen remains undetermined. Sequenced with the Oncomine TCR Beta short-read assay was DNA taken from cultured CD4+ T cells. TCRdb fed the PCR reads into MiXCR, producing one record per CDR3 protein. In the table there are around 18,000 distinct CDR3 sequences, 51% of which are singletons. Germline-derived CDR1 and CDR2 are DFQATT and SNEGSKA (reference sequence). Germline trimming cut 5 bases from V and 2 bases from J; bases unmatched to any gene: 5. There are 13 residues in the CDR3.

The V and J genes are TRBV20-1 and TRBJ2-5; 7 nucleotides line up with TRBD1. The specimen was CD4+ T cells from blood, cultured in vitro, collected about 7 months after SARS-CoV-2 vaccination. The source of this sequence is a human donor who had recovered from COVID-19. Here the CDR3 DNA reads TGCAGTGCTCGCGGACAGGCTCAAGAGACCCAGTACTTC. This translates into CSARGQAQETQYF.